These T cell receptor beta chains were read from a single sample in a study of memory CD8 T cells in hepatitis C reinfection. Profiling relied on immunoSEQ multiplex PCR, and the TCRdb table lists in-frame clones only, not all of them. The table records thousands of clones, 85% to 90% of them present only once. Sequencing used naive CD8+ T cells sorted from blood. The origin of the receptors is a man in his forties or fifties with hepatitis C virus infection. Each CDR3 is given with its conserved first and last residue. Fields, in order: clone size, V gene, J gene, D gene, CDR3 DNA, CDR3 protein. The D gene is left open where the match is weak. Part of the rows lack a size; the others show once, few, many or a class for expanded clones.

abundance: NA; v_gene: TRBV5-6; j_gene: TRBJ2-1; d_gene: TRBD1; CDR3nt: TGTGCCAGCAGCTTTGGGGACAGCTACAATGAGCAGTTCTTC; CDR3aa: CASSFGDSYNEQFF
abundance: NA; v_gene: TRBV15; j_gene: TRBJ2-1; d_gene: TRBD2; CDR3nt: TGTGCCACCAGCACTCCCCCGGGACTAGCGGGCTTGGATGAGCAGTTCTTC; CDR3aa: CATSTPPGLAGLDEQFF
abundance: NA; v_gene: TRBV27; j_gene: TRBJ2-2; d_gene: TRBD1; CDR3nt: TGTGCCAGCAGTTTACTGACAGGGGGAACCGGGGAGCTGTTTTTT; CDR3aa: CASSLLTGGTGELFF
abundance: NA; v_gene: TRBV30; j_gene: TRBJ2-3; d_gene: TRBD1; CDR3nt: TGTGCCTGGAGTGTTGGCAGGGGGACAGATACGCAGTATTTT; CDR3aa: CAWSVGRGTDTQYF
abundance: NA; v_gene: TRBV4-1; j_gene: TRBJ2-7; d_gene: TRBD1; CDR3nt: TGCGCCAGCAGCCAGGCCGATGTAGGGACAGGGGTGTACGAGCAGTACTTC; CDR3aa: CASSQADVGTGVYEQYF
abundance: NA; v_gene: TRBV4-1; j_gene: TRBJ2-7; d_gene: NA; CDR3nt: TGCGCCAGCAGCCAGGGACATCTCTACGAGCAGTACTTC; CDR3aa: CASSQGHLYEQYF
abundance: NA; v_gene: TRBV9; j_gene: TRBJ2-7; d_gene: NA; CDR3nt: TGTGCCAGCAGTTCACAGGGAGCCGACGAGCAGTACTTC; CDR3aa: CASSSQGADEQYF
abundance: NA; v_gene: TRBV7-9; j_gene: TRBJ1-1; d_gene: TRBD1; CDR3nt: TGTGCCAGCAGCTTAGGACAGGGTGAAGCTTTCTTT; CDR3aa: CASSLGQGEAFF
abundance: NA; v_gene: TRBV5-6; j_gene: TRBJ2-7; d_gene: NA; CDR3nt: TGTGCCAGCAGCTTGGCCGGTTACGGGATCGACGAGCAGTACTTC; CDR3aa: CASSLAGYGIDEQYF
abundance: NA; v_gene: TRBV28; j_gene: TRBJ2-7; d_gene: TRBD1; CDR3nt: TGTGCCAGCATTTTAAGGCCCCCGACAGGGAGCTACGAGCAGTACTTC; CDR3aa: CASILRPPTGSYEQYF
abundance: NA; v_gene: TRBV11-3; j_gene: TRBJ2-6; d_gene: TRBD1; CDR3nt: TGTGCCAGCAGCCCTCGAACAGGGGAATCCTCTGGGGCCAACGTCCTGACTTTC; CDR3aa: CASSPRTGESSGANVLTF
abundance: NA; v_gene: TRBV7-3; j_gene: TRBJ1-1; d_gene: NA; CDR3nt: TGTGCCAGCAGCTTAGATCAGGGCGACTACACTGAAGCTTTCTTT; CDR3aa: CASSLDQGDYTEAFF
abundance: NA; v_gene: TRBV7-6; j_gene: TRBJ2-4; d_gene: NA; CDR3nt: TGTGCCAGCAGCTTAGCCGGTGGGGGACAAAAAAACATTCAGTACTTC; CDR3aa: CASSLAGGGQKNIQYF
abundance: NA; v_gene: TRBV2; j_gene: TRBJ1-5; d_gene: TRBD1; CDR3nt: TGTGCCAGCAGAGAATCTGGACAGGATCGTTTT; CDR3aa: CASRESGQDRF
abundance: NA; v_gene: TRBV27; j_gene: TRBJ1-1; d_gene: NA; CDR3nt: TGTGCCAGCAGCCTGCGGGGGCCTACTGAAGCTTTCTTT; CDR3aa: CASSLRGPTEAFF
abundance: NA; v_gene: TRBV2; j_gene: TRBJ2-7; d_gene: NA; CDR3nt: TGTGCCAGCTTAGGGGACTACGAGCAGTACTTC; CDR3aa: CASLGDYEQYF
abundance: NA; v_gene: TRBV4-1; j_gene: TRBJ2-4; d_gene: NA; CDR3nt: TGCGCCAGCAGCCAAGTGGGGGGTGCAAACATTCAGTACTTC; CDR3aa: CASSQVGGANIQYF
abundance: NA; v_gene: TRBV6-5; j_gene: TRBJ2-5; d_gene: NA; CDR3nt: TGTGCCAGCAGTTACTCGACGGCGGAGCAAGAGACCCAGTACTTC; CDR3aa: CASSYSTAEQETQYF
abundance: NA; v_gene: TRBV10-2; j_gene: TRBJ1-2; d_gene: NA; CDR3nt: TGCGCCAGCAGTGGAGCAGGCGTCTATGGCTACACCTTC; CDR3aa: CASSGAGVYGYTF
abundance: few; v_gene: TRBV6-1; j_gene: TRBJ1-5; d_gene: NA; CDR3nt: TGTGCCAGCAGGACCGACAGGACTAGCAATCAGCCCCAGCATTTT; CDR3aa: CASRTDRTSNQPQHF
abundance: hyperexpanded; v_gene: TRBV7-9; j_gene: TRBJ1-4; d_gene: NA; CDR3nt: TGTGCCAGCAGCTCGGTCTACGGTAGGGAGGCAACTAATGAAAAACTGTTTTTT; CDR3aa: CASSSVYGREATNEKLFF
abundance: NA; v_gene: TRBV11-2; j_gene: TRBJ2-7; d_gene: TRBD1; CDR3nt: TGTGCCAGCAGCGCCGCCGGGACAGAATACGAGCAGTACTTC; CDR3aa: CASSAAGTEYEQYF
abundance: once; v_gene: TRBV19; j_gene: TRBJ2-3; d_gene: TRBD1; CDR3nt: TGTGCCAGTGGCTCCGGGACAGGAAGCACAGATACGCAGTATTTT; CDR3aa: CASGSGTGSTDTQYF
abundance: NA; v_gene: TRBV28; j_gene: TRBJ2-5; d_gene: NA; CDR3nt: TGTGCCAGCAGTTTCCTGCCAGGGGTTCAAGAGACCCAGTACTTC; CDR3aa: CASSFLPGVQETQYF
abundance: NA; v_gene: TRBV7-9; j_gene: TRBJ2-1; d_gene: NA; CDR3nt: TGTGCCAGCAGCTTAGTTGTTGGAGAGTCCAATGAGCAGTTCTTC; CDR3aa: CASSLVVGESNEQFF
abundance: NA; v_gene: TRBV9; j_gene: TRBJ1-1; d_gene: TRBD1; CDR3nt: TGTGCCAGCAGCGTAGAAGCAGGGGGAGAAGCTTTCTTT; CDR3aa: CASSVEAGGEAFF
abundance: NA; v_gene: TRBV19; j_gene: TRBJ2-1; d_gene: NA; CDR3nt: TGTGCCAGTAGCCCTACAGTCCTCAATGAGCAGTTCTTC; CDR3aa: CASSPTVLNEQFF
abundance: NA; v_gene: TRBV7-9; j_gene: TRBJ2-5; d_gene: NA; CDR3nt: TGTGCCAGCAGCTTACTAGCGACCCAAGAGACCCAGTACTTC; CDR3aa: CASSLLATQETQYF
abundance: NA; v_gene: TRBV11-2; j_gene: TRBJ2-7; d_gene: TRBD2; CDR3nt: TGTGCCAGCAGCCCAGACGGCGGGACTAGCGTGTACGAGCAGTACTTC; CDR3aa: CASSPDGGTSVYEQYF
abundance: NA; v_gene: TRBV7-9; j_gene: TRBJ2-7; d_gene: TRBD1; CDR3nt: TGTGCCAGCAGCCAGGACAGGGCCGACGAGCAGTACTTC; CDR3aa: CASSQDRADEQYF
abundance: NA; v_gene: TRBV2; j_gene: TRBJ2-3; d_gene: TRBD1; CDR3nt: TGTGCCAGCAGTGGGGGACAGGGCAGGGTAAACACAGATACGCAGTATTTT; CDR3aa: CASSGGQGRVNTDTQYF
abundance: NA; v_gene: TRBV5-4; j_gene: TRBJ2-2; d_gene: TRBD2; CDR3nt: TGTGCCAGCAGCTTGGGGGGAGGGCTTCCCGGGGAGCTGTTTTTT; CDR3aa: CASSLGGGLPGELFF
abundance: NA; v_gene: TRBV18; j_gene: TRBJ2-1; d_gene: NA; CDR3nt: TGTGCCAGCTCACCACCACCGGGGAGGATTTCCTACAATGAGCAGTTCTTC; CDR3aa: CASSPPPGRISYNEQFF
abundance: once; v_gene: TRBV30; j_gene: TRBJ2-2; d_gene: TRBD2; CDR3nt: TGTGCCCAGACTAGCTCTGGCACCGGGGAGCTGTTTTTT; CDR3aa: CAQTSSGTGELFF
abundance: NA; v_gene: TRBV19; j_gene: TRBJ2-7; d_gene: TRBD1; CDR3nt: TGTGCCAGTAGTCTAACAGGGGGCTACGAGCAGTACTTC; CDR3aa: CASSLTGGYEQYF
abundance: NA; v_gene: TRBV13; j_gene: TRBJ2-1; d_gene: TRBD2; CDR3nt: TGTGCCAGCAGCACCCGGACTAGCGGGGTGTACAATGAGCAGTTCTTC; CDR3aa: CASSTRTSGVYNEQFF
abundance: NA; v_gene: TRBV5-6; j_gene: TRBJ2-7; d_gene: NA; CDR3nt: TGTGCCAGCAGCCCCCCGCCAGTTATGCACTACGAGCAGTACTTC; CDR3aa: CASSPPPVMHYEQYF
abundance: NA; v_gene: TRBV11-3; j_gene: TRBJ2-1; d_gene: TRBD2; CDR3nt: TGTGCCAGCTCAAAGGGACTAGCGGGCAACAATGAGCAGTTCTTC; CDR3aa: CASSKGLAGNNEQFF
abundance: NA; v_gene: TRBV27; j_gene: TRBJ2-7; d_gene: TRBD2; CDR3nt: TGTGCCAGCAGTTTGGGACTAGCAACCTACGAGCAGTACTTC; CDR3aa: CASSLGLATYEQYF
abundance: NA; v_gene: TRBV11-1; j_gene: TRBJ1-2; d_gene: NA; CDR3nt: TGTGCCAGCAGCTTAGGAGGCAGTAACTATGGCTACACCTTC; CDR3aa: CASSLGGSNYGYTF
abundance: NA; v_gene: TRBV9; j_gene: TRBJ2-7; d_gene: TRBD1; CDR3nt: TGTGCCAGCAGCTTAGGGACAGGGTCATCCTACGAGCAGTACTTC; CDR3aa: CASSLGTGSSYEQYF
abundance: NA; v_gene: TRBV9; j_gene: TRBJ2-1; d_gene: TRBD1; CDR3nt: TGTGCCAGCAGCGTAGGCGGGACAGGTGGTGATGAGCAGTTCTTC; CDR3aa: CASSVGGTGGDEQFF
abundance: NA; v_gene: TRBV28; j_gene: TRBJ2-5; d_gene: TRBD2; CDR3nt: TGTGCCAGCAGCCCCCGGACTAGTAGGGGTTGGGAGACCCAGTACTTC; CDR3aa: CASSPRTSRGWETQYF
abundance: NA; v_gene: TRBV5-6; j_gene: TRBJ2-5; d_gene: TRBD1; CDR3nt: TGTGCCAGCAGCCGACCGGACAGGGAAGAGACCCAGTACTTC; CDR3aa: CASSRPDREETQYF
abundance: few; v_gene: TRBV4-3; j_gene: TRBJ1-1; d_gene: NA; CDR3nt: TGCGCCAGCAGCCACCGGGAGGGGGTCATGAACACTGAAGCTTTCTTT; CDR3aa: CASSHREGVMNTEAFF
abundance: few; v_gene: TRBV7-3; j_gene: TRBJ2-1; d_gene: TRBD2; CDR3nt: TGTGCCAGCAGCTCATTAGCGGGAGGATTCAATGAGCAGTTCTTC; CDR3aa: CASSSLAGGFNEQFF
abundance: once; v_gene: TRBV4-1; j_gene: TRBJ2-5; d_gene: NA; CDR3nt: TGCGCCAGCAGCCAAGATACTATGCCAGCTAGCCAAGAGACCCAGTACTTC; CDR3aa: CASSQDTMPASQETQYF
abundance: NA; v_gene: TRBV15; j_gene: TRBJ1-4; d_gene: TRBD1; CDR3nt: TGTGCCACCAGCGGCCCAAATGGACAGGAGGGGAATGAAAAACTGTTTTTT; CDR3aa: CATSGPNGQEGNEKLFF
abundance: NA; v_gene: TRBV28; j_gene: TRBJ1-1; d_gene: NA; CDR3nt: TGTGCCAGCAGTTTCTGGGGGGACGGCACTGAAGCTTTCTTT; CDR3aa: CASSFWGDGTEAFF
abundance: NA; v_gene: TRBV6-6; j_gene: TRBJ2-1; d_gene: NA; CDR3nt: TGTGCCAGCAGTTACTCTAGTTACAATGAGCAGTTCTTC; CDR3aa: CASSYSSYNEQFF
abundance: NA; v_gene: TRBV11-2; j_gene: TRBJ2-7; d_gene: TRBD1; CDR3nt: TGTGCCAGCAACTTAGATCGGACAGGGAGGTTTTACGAGCAGTACTTC; CDR3aa: CASNLDRTGRFYEQYF
abundance: NA; v_gene: TRBV9; j_gene: TRBJ2-3; d_gene: NA; CDR3nt: TGTGCCAGCAGCGTAGGGGACTTTAGCACAGATACGCAGTATTTT; CDR3aa: CASSVGDFSTDTQYF
abundance: NA; v_gene: TRBV4-1; j_gene: TRBJ1-3; d_gene: TRBD1; CDR3nt: TGCGCCAGCAGCCTTTCGGACAGGGGTGGAAACACCATATATTTT; CDR3aa: CASSLSDRGGNTIYF